This TCR beta chain was sequenced during a study of shared clonotypes between healthy human individuals (dated by TCRdb to about 2020). For the wider study: Three men and a couple of women, aged 18 to 49 years, made up the cohort. To estimate repertoire size and how much clonotype sharing occurs between individuals, the study deeply sequenced the blood TCR repertoires of five healthy adults. To increase sequencing depth and limit assay-specific biases, different laboratories used diverse techniques to prepare libraries and sequence TCR repertoires. Leukapheresis yielded between about 0.9 and 8.9 billion PBMCs per donor. Overall study results and their limits: Pairwise subsampling indicated that sequencing depth was expected to affect the degree of clonotype sharing among donors. The genetic and exposure-history diversity represented was limited by the small number of donors. Sampling was restricted to blood, and TCR repertoires in tissues likely differ from the TCR repertoires found in blood.

Comment on this clone: The clone's antigen remains unknown. Base-call qualities are not available, and no considerably larger clone is one nucleotide away.

Using the deep immunoSEQ assay, multiplex PCR amplified TCR CDR3 regions from genomic DNA. Extracted genomic DNA from each cell subset was spread evenly across all wells of several immunoSEQ 96-well plates, with each plate serving as a replicate. For unsorted PBMC, 300 ng of genomic DNA, equivalent to tens of thousands of T cell genomes, went into each replicate PCR. Genomic DNA from unsorted PBMC was sequenced over ten immunoSEQ deep assay plates. Purified libraries were measured with a Qubit 3.0 fluorometer, size-checked on a Bioanalyzer 2100, and measured again with the KAPA Library Quantification kit. Each immunoSEQ 96-well plate was sequenced on its own single-read 150-cycle Illumina NextSeq 550 flow cell. From the authors' description of their analysis: The immunoSEQ output contained only junctional sequences without quality scores, so filtering could not match that applied to full-length reads. Sequences were annotated with PyIR, a Python wrapper for IgBLAST v1.9, using IMGT germline references to assign V/J genes and CDR3. Reads with weak V/J assignments (E-value above 1e-6), missing CDR3, stop codons, out-of-frame junctions, or ambiguous translated residues were removed. V3J clonotypes were defined as sequences sharing an identical inferred V gene, J gene, and CDR3 amino acid sequence. Percentage overlap between repertoires was computed as shared unique clonotypes divided by the size of the smaller repertoire. Three approaches were used to assess repertoire richness: RTK rarefaction, the Chao1 estimator, and Recon v2.1 estimates of unobserved clonotypes. The table comes from immuneACCESS by way of TCRdb, which keeps in-frame sequences with V and J called. Part of the clones is missing from these tables; in studies checked, under half for an unresolved V gene and the rest for unknown reasons. D and trimming come from the DNA, and the V and J calls and clone size come from that table. Here the sample has about 100,000 clones; 40% to 55% occur a single time. In total, the top ten clones hold around 15% of the sample.

Donors were healthy HIV-negative adults with no recently reported acute infections or vaccinations. All donors were Caucasian adults living in Nashville, Tennessee, USA. In the unsorted samples, tens of millions of PBMCs were counted, and genomic DNA was extracted using the QIAamp DNA Blood Mini kit. Blood was obtained by leukapheresis, after which PBMCs were separated by Ficoll-Histopaque density gradient centrifugation and cryopreserved in liquid nitrogen vapor phase. The CDR3, cysteine through phenylalanine, is 12 amino acids long. CDR3 DNA is the only sequence kept; it has 36 bases, read in frame from the first base. According to the germline V gene, CDR1 reads SGHRS and CDR2 reads YFSETQ.

The sequenced sample consisted of PBMCs. Recombination linked TRBV5-1 to TRBJ2-5; the D gene identity is not certain. The DNA matches TRBJ2-7 better at its end, which makes the J call doubtful. The sequence was collected from a middle-aged woman in good health. Some clones in this sample may be carry-over from other donors' samples. Here is the DNA: TGCGCCAGCAGCTTGGGTGCTTCCGAGCAGTACTTC. It encodes CASSLGASEQYF.